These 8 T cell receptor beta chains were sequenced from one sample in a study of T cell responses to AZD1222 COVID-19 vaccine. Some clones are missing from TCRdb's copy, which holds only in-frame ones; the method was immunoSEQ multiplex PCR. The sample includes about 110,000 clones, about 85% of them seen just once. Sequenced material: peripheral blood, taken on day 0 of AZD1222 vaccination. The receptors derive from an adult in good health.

The CDR3 loop is CASTLEDRGSEQYF. CDR3 DNA sequence: TGTGCCAGCACTCTAGAGGACAGGGGCAGCGAGCAGTACTTC. V and J are TRBV6-5 and TRBJ2-7; 9 bases match TRBD1. The CDR3 has 14 residues. The germline gives CDR1 MNHEY, CDR2 SVGAGI. J lost 6 bases, V lost 7 bases, and 10 bases had no gene match.

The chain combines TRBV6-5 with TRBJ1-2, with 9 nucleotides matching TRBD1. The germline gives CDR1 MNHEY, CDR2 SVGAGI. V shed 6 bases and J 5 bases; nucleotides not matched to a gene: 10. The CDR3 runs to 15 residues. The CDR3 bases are TGTGCCAGCAGCTCGGGACAGGGAGAAGGATATGGCTACACCTTC. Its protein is CASSSGQGEGYGYTF.

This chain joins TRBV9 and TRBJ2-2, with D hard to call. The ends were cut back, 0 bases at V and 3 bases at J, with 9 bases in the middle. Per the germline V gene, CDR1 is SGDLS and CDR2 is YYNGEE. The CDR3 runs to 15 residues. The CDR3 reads CASSVDRVDTGELFF. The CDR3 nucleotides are TGTGCCAGCAGCGTAGATAGGGTGGACACCGGGGAGCTGTTTTTT. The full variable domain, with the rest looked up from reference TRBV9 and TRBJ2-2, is DSGVTQTPKHLITATGQRVTLRCSPRSGDLSVYWYQQSLDQGLQFLIQYYNGEERAKGNILERFSAQQFPDLHSELNLSSLELGDSALYFCASSVDRVDTGELFFGEGSRLTVL.

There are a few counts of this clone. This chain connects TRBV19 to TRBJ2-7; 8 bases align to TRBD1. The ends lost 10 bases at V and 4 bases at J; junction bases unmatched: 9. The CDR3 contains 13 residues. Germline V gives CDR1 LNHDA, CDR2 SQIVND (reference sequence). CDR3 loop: CATTGEDFYEQYF. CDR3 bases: TGTGCCACGACAGGGGAGGATTTTTACGAGCAGTACTTC.

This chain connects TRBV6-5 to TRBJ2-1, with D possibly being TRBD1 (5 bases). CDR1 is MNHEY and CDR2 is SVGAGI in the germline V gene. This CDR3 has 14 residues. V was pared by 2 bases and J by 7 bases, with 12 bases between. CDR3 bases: TGTGCCAGCAGTTACGATCCAGGGTGGAATGAGCAGTTCTTC. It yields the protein CASSYDPGWNEQFF.

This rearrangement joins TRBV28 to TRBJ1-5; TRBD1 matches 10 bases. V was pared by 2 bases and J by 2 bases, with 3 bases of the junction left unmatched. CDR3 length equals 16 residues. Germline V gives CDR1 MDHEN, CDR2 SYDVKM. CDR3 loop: CASSLDRGPGNQPQHF. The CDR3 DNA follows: TGTGCCAGCAGTTTAGACAGGGGGCCGGGCAATCAGCCCCAGCATTTT.

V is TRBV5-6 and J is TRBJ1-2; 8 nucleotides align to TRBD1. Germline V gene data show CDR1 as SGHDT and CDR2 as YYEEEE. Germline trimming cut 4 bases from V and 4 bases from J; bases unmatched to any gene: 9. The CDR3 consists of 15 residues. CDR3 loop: CASSPTGGSIYGYTF. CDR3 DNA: TGTGCCAGCAGCCCTACAGGGGGATCGATCTATGGCTACACCTTC.

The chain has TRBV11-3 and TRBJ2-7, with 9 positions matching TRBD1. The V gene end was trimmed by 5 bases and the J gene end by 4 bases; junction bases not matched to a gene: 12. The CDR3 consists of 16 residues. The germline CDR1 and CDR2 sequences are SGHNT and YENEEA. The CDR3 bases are TGTGCCAGCAGCCTAGTAGTCCGACAGGGGGAGTACGAGCAGTACTTC. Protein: CASSLVVRQGEYEQYF.